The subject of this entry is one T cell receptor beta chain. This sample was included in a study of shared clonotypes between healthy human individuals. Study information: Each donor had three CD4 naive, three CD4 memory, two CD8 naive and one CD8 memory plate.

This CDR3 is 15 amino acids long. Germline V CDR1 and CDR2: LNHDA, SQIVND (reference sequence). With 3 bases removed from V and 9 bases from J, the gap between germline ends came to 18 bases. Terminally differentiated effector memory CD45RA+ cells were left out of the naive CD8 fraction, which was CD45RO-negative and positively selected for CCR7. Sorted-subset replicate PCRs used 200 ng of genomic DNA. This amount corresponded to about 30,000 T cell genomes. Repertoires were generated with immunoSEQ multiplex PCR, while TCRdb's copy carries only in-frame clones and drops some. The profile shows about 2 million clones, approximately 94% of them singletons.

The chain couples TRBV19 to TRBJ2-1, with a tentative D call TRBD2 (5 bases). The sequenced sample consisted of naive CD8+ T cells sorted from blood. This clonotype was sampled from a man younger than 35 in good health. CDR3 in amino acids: CASSIYLWGEVEQFF. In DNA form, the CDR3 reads TGTGCCAGTAGTATCTATCTCTGGGGAGAGGTTGAGCAGTTCTTC.